Listed here is a single T cell receptor beta chain. The antigen is undetermined. The table came from immunoSEQ multiplex PCR; TCRdb's copy has only in-frame clones and leaves some out. The sample lists some 190,000 clones; approximately 91% were seen once. This sample was included in a study of T cell responses to AZD1222 COVID-19 vaccine. Points from the study as a whole: Among the donors, most were white British and more were female, and clonal diversity was possibly underestimated. Reportedly, nearly half of unique spike TCRs recognized epitopes outside B.1.351/B.1.1.7 mutations. Vaccination with two AZD1222 doses was followed by a rise in Spike-specific TCR breadth and depth.

The germline gives CDR1 LNHDA, CDR2 SQIVND (reference sequence). V lost 5 bases to trimming and J lost 4 bases, with 24 bases between them. The CDR3 runs 17 residues. The chain links TRBV19 to TRBJ2-7; perhaps TRBD2 as D (5 bases). This clonotype was obtained from an adult who received the AZD1222 COVID-19 vaccine. Source: peripheral blood, taken 28 days after the second AZD1222 dose. CDR3 amino acids: CASSPQLGGLRPYEQYF. CDR3 DNA: TGTGCCAGTAGTCCCCAACTCGGCGGGCTACGCCCTTACGAGCAGTACTTC.